This TCR beta chain was documented in a study of T-cell memory formation after mild COVID-19. TCRdb passed the 5' RACE reads through MiXCR, listing each CDR3 protein once. The table records 190,000 or so distinct CDR3 sequences, about a fifth of them present only once. Germline CDR1 and CDR2: PRHDT and FYEKMQ (reference sequence). The CDR3 covers 15 residues. V lost 4 bases, J lost 4 bases, and 15 bases lay in between. The sequence was collected from an adult woman who had mild COVID-19 (a few samples of this study predate the infection). Cell type and time point are not known. The sequenced material came from PBMCs or a T cell subset sorted from them (not recorded which). This sequence joins TRBV13 and TRBJ2-3, with D tentatively TRBD1 (5 bases). The CDR3 bases are TGTGCCAGCAGCTCCCCACAGGTGGTCCCAGATACGCAGTATTTT. Its protein product is CASSSPQVVPDTQYF.